Presented here are 14 T cell receptor beta chains from one specimen sequenced in a study of cytomegalovirus exposure and HLA in healthy donors. PCR was performed using 60 Vbeta and 13 Jbeta primers. Only in-frame clones appear in the TCRdb table, and some are missing; sequencing was by immunoSEQ multiplex PCR. The sample lists roughly 230,000 clones, around 90% occurring once. Material: PBMCs. Source of these receptors: a girl aged 2 to 9 in good health and CMV-seronegative.

V usage is TRBV7-9 and J usage is TRBJ2-7; 7 bases are a match to TRBD2. Trimming at V came to 5 bases and at J to 2 bases, leaving 12 bases not matched to a gene. Germline-derived CDR1 and CDR2 are SEHNR and FQNEAQ (reference sequence). The CDR3 spans 16 residues. CDR3 in amino acids: CASSPAPSGNAYEQYF. CDR3 coding DNA: TGTGCCAGCAGCCCCGCCCCCAGCGGGAACGCCTACGAGCAGTACTTC.

The V gene is TRBV5-1, the J gene TRBJ1-6; maybe TRBD1 (5 bases). Per the germline V gene, CDR1 is SGHRS and CDR2 is YFSETQ. V was cut by 1 base and J by 8 bases, with 10 bases left in between. This CDR3 is built from 14 residues. CDR3 sequence: CASSLRGWDSPLHF. In DNA, the CDR3 is TGCGCCAGCAGCTTGAGGGGTTGGGATTCACCCCTCCACTTT.

Regarding this clone: This is likely a read error, given that the CDR3 carries no conserved phenylalanine or tryptophan at its end. J is TRBJ2-3 and V is TRBV5-1; TRBD2 matches at 8 bases. V lost 0 bases and J lost 2; bases outside the gene matches: 8. CDR3 length: 17 amino acids. Germline CDR1 and CDR2: SGHRS and YFSETQ. The CDR3 spells CASSLDAGGLLTDTQYL. The DNA of the CDR3 is TGCGCCAGCAGCTTGGACGCGGGGGGCCTACTCACAGATACGCAGTATCTT.

The CDR3 spells CASRRTGETQYF. The CDR3 DNA follows: TGCGCCAGTCGGAGGACTGGAGAGACCCAGTACTTC. This chain uses TRBV10-2 with TRBJ2-5; D possibly corresponds to TRBD2 (5 bases). The V gene's germline CDR1 is WSHSY and CDR2 SAAADI. CDR3 length equals 12 residues. V lost 9 bases to trimming and J lost 4 bases, with 12 bases between them.

J is TRBJ2-5 and V is TRBV29-1; 8 bases align to TRBD2. The V gene end was trimmed by 4 bases and the J gene end by 5 bases; junction bases not matched to a gene: 9. The CDR3 loop spans 14 amino acids. Looked up from germline, CDR1 is SQVTM and CDR2 is ANQGSEA. The CDR3 sequence: CSVAYGGAGETQYF. The CDR3 nucleotides are TGCAGCGTTGCGTACGGGGGGGCAGGGGAGACCCAGTACTTC.

V is TRBV9 and J is TRBJ2-1; 9 bases match TRBD2. There are 15 residues in the CDR3. V shed 2 bases, J shed 10 bases, and the junction held 10 bases outside the gene matches. Germline V gene sequence: CDR1 SGDLS, CDR2 YYNGEE. CDR3 sequence: CASSVEGIAGAEQFF. The CDR3 bases are TGTGCCAGCAGCGTGGAGGGGATAGCGGGGGCCGAGCAGTTCTTC.

The chain recombines TRBV6-4 with TRBJ2-5, with 8 bases identical to TRBD2. The CDR3 has 15 amino acids. Germline assignment: CDR1 MRHNA and CDR2 SNTAGT. Trimming cost V 4 bases and J 1 base; bases outside gene matches: 5. CDR3 amino acids: CASSAVAGSQETQYF. The CDR3 coding sequence is TGTGCCAGCAGTGCCGTAGCGGGGAGCCAAGAGACCCAGTACTTC.

The chain uses TRBV6-1 and TRBJ2-7; 7 nucleotides agree with TRBD2. The CDR3 extends over 15 amino acids. V lost 3 bases, J lost 3 bases, and 8 bases stayed unmatched. In germline, CDR1 is MNHNS, CDR2 SASEGT. In DNA, the CDR3 is TGTGCCAGCAGTGACCCACCGCGGGGGTACTACGAGCAGTACTTC. Amino acid sequence: CASSDPPRGYYEQYF.

V gene TRBV15 combines with J gene TRBJ2-3, with D possibly TRBD2 on 7 matching bases. Germline lookup yields CDR1 LNHNV and CDR2 YYDKDF (reference sequence). Trimming took off 0 bases at V and 5 bases at J, with 18 bases between the two ends. This CDR3 is built from 17 residues. CDR3 protein: CATSRDPGGGVLDTQYF. Written as DNA, the CDR3 is TGTGCCACCAGCAGAGATCCGGGGGGCGGTGTTTTAGATACGCAGTATTTT.

As regards this clone: One junction end disagrees with the germline gene, perhaps due to a read error. V is TRBV5-1 and J is TRBJ2-1; tentatively, D is TRBD2 (7 bases). This CDR3 is 15 amino acids long. Germline CDR1 and CDR2: SGHRS and YFSETQ. CDR3 loop: CASSLGGWDYNEQFF. CDR3 in DNA: TGCGCCAGCAGCTTAGGGGGGTGGGACTACAACGAGCAGTTCTTC. Complete variable domain (other parts from reference TRBV5-1 and TRBJ2-1): KAGVTQTPRYLIKTRGQQVTLSCSPISGHRSVSWYQQTPGQGLQFLFEYFSETQRNKGNFPGRFSGRQFSNSRSEMNVSTLELGDSALYLCASSLGGWDYNEQFFGPGTRLTVL.

This clone was detected only once. This sequence joins TRBV6-6 and TRBJ2-7, with D maybe TRBD1 (5 bases). The V end was cut by 6 bases, the J end by 5 bases, with 17 bases between. The CDR3 is 14 residues long. CDR1 is MNHNY and CDR2 is SVGAGI in the germline V gene (reference sequence). CDR3 sequence (DNA): TGTGCCAGCAGAAAAGGTGGGGCCCAGAACGAGCAGTACTTC. Protein sequence: CASRKGGAQNEQYF.

This chain connects TRBV5-4 to TRBJ1-3, with D uncertain. Germline lookup yields CDR1 SGHNT and CDR2 YYREEE (reference sequence). V was trimmed by 4 bases and J by 0 bases, leaving 14 bases between them. The CDR3 is 16 residues long. CDR3 loop: CASSTYSRHSGNTIYF. CDR3 nucleotides: TGTGCCAGCAGCACGTACTCCAGGCACTCTGGAAACACCATATATTTT.

Comment on this clone: An end of the junction differs from the germline gene, which may be a read error. The gene calls are TRBV14 and TRBJ2-7; 10 nucleotides line up with TRBD2. The CDR3 consists of 13 residues. In germline, CDR1 is SGHDN, CDR2 FVKESK. The chain's CDR3 is CASSRKSGRALLF. As DNA, the CDR3 is TGTGCCAGCAGCCGGAAAAGCGGGAGGGCCCTCCTATTC.

The chain carries TRBV19 and TRBJ1-2; 7 positions agree with TRBD1. This CDR3 spans 15 amino acids. CDR1 and CDR2 from the germline V gene are LNHDA and SQIVND (reference sequence). V lost 7 bases and J lost 0; bases outside the gene matches: 8. CDR3 sequence (DNA): TGTGCCAGTACCTCGCGGGGACAGACTAACTATGGCTACACCTTC. Protein sequence: CASTSRGQTNYGYTF. The whole variable domain, remainder taken from reference TRBV19 and TRBJ1-2, is DGGITQSPKYLFRKEGQNVTLSCEQNLNHDAMYWYRQDPGQGLRLIYYSQIVNDFQKGDIAEGYSVSREKKESFPLTVTSAQKNPTAFYLCASTSRGQTNYGYTFGSGTRLTVV.